This TCR beta chain was captured in a study of blood T cells in healthy people across ages. A J-beta primer mix and a sample-barcoded 5' primer were used in a second PCR of about 7 to 12 cycles. MiXCR, run by TCRdb on the 5' RACE reads, gives a single entry per CDR3 protein. The table lists 700,000 or so distinct CDR3 sequences, 22% of them singletons. Only a few counts were recorded for this clonotype. Its antigen is unidentified. The CDR3 extends over 17 amino acids. V was cut by 6 bases and J by 2 bases, with 21 bases left in between. Germline loops: CDR1 SGHVS, CDR2 FNYEAQ. Regarding the study as a whole: Diversity figures based on one million T cells were deemed too low.

The study recruited healthy Caucasian donors from Russia who were aged about 6 to 100. Every donor gave 9 to 10 milliliters of peripheral blood. Sequences were obtained from blood. The sequence came from a man between 65 and 85 years old in good health. The chain couples TRBV7-6 to TRBJ2-3; D possibly corresponds to TRBD2 (7 bases). Here the CDR3 DNA reads TGTGCCAGCAGTTTCTATGGGGGGGGCCTTATCACAGATACGCAGTATTTT. It translates to CASSFYGGGLITDTQYF.